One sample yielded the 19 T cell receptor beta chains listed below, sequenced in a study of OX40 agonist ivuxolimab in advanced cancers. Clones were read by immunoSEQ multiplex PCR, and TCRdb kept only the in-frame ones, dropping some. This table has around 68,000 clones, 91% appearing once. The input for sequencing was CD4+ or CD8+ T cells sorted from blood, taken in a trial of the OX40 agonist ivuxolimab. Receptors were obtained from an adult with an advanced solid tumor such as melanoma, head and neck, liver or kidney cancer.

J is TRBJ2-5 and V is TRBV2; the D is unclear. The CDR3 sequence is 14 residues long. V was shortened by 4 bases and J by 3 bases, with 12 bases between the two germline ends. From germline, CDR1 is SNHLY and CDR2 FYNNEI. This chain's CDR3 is CASSVGSVEETQYF. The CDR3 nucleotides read TGTGCCAGCAGTGTGGGCTCTGTCGAAGAGACCCAGTACTTC.

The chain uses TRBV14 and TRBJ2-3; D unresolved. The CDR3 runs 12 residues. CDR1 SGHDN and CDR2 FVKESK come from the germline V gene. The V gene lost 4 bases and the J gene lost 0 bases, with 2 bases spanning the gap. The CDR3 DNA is TGTGCCAGCAGCCCTAGCACAGATACGCAGTATTTT. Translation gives CASSPSTDTQYF.

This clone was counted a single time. For the CDR3, the DNA is TGTGCCAGCAGTTCGACACATCGAGGGGTATACAATGAGCAGTTCTTC. Encoded protein: CASSSTHRGVYNEQFF. The chain links TRBV6-5 to TRBJ2-1; the D gene could be TRBD1 or TRBD2 (5 bases each). Per the germline V gene, CDR1 is MNHEY and CDR2 is SVGAGI. The CDR3 totals 16 residues. Trimming took off 4 bases at V and 4 bases at J, with 17 bases between the two ends.

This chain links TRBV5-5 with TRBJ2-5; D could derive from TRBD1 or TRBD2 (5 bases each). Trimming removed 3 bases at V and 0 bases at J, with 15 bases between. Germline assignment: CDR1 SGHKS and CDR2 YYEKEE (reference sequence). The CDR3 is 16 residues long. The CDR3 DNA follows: TGTGCCAGCAGCTGGGGGACCAACTCGTACCAAGAGACCCAGTACTTC. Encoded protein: CASSWGTNSYQETQYF.

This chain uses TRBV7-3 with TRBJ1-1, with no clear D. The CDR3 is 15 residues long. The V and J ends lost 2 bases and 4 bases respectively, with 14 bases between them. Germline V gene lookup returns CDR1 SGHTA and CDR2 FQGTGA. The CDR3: CASSLGGRGGTEAFF. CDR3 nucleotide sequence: TGTGCCAGCAGCTTAGGTGGGCGGGGAGGCACTGAAGCTTTCTTT. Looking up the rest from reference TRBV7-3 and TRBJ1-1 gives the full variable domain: GAGVSQTPSNKVTEKGKYVELRCDPISGHTALYWYRQSLGQGPEFLIYFQGTGAADDSGLPNDRFFAVRPEGSVSTLKIQRTERGDSAVYLCASSLGGRGGTEAFFGQGTRLTVV.

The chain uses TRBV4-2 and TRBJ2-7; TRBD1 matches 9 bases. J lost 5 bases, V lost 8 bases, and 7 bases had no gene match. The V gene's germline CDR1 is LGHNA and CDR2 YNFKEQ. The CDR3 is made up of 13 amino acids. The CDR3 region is CASRRTGVHEQYF. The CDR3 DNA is TGTGCCAGCCGCCGGACAGGGGTCCACGAGCAGTACTTC.

CDR3 region: CASSLGEGRNTGELFF. CDR3 bases: TGTGCCAGCAGCCTCGGAGAGGGTAGGAATACCGGGGAGCTGTTTTTT. The gene calls are TRBV7-9 and TRBJ2-2, with D possibly being TRBD2 (5 bases). The germline CDR1 and CDR2 sequences are SEHNR and FQNEAQ (reference sequence). Trimming pared 5 bases from V and 5 bases from J, leaving 18 bases between. This CDR3 region has 16 residues.

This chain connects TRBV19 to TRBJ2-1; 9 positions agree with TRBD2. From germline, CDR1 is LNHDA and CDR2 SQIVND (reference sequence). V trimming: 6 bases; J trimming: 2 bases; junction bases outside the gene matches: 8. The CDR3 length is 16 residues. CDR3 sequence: CASRLIAGEPYNEQFF. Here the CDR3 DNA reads TGTGCCAGTAGGTTGATAGCGGGAGAGCCCTACAATGAGCAGTTCTTC.

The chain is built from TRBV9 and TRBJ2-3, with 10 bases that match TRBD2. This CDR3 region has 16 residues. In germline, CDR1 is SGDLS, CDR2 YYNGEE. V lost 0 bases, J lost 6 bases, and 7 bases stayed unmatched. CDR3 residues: CASSVVVAGGGDTQYF. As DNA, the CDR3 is TGTGCCAGCAGCGTAGTGGTAGCGGGGGGCGGGGATACGCAGTATTTT.

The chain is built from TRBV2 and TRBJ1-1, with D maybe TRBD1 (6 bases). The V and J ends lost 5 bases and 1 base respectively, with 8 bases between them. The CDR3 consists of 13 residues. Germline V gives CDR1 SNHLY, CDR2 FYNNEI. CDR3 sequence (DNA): TGTGCCAGCAGTTCACAGGGGAACACTGAAGCTTTCTTT. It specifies CASSSQGNTEAFF.

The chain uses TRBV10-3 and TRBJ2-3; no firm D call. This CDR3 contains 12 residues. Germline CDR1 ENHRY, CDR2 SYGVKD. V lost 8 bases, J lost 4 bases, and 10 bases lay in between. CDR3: CAISGGADTQYF. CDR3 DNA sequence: TGTGCCATCTCCGGCGGCGCAGATACGCAGTATTTT.

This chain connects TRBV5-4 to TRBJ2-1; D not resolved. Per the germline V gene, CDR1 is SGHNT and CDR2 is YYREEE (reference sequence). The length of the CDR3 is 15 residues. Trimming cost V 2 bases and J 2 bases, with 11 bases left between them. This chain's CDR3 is CASSFAENAYNEQFF. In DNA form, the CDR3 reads TGTGCCAGCAGCTTTGCGGAGAACGCCTACAATGAGCAGTTCTTC.

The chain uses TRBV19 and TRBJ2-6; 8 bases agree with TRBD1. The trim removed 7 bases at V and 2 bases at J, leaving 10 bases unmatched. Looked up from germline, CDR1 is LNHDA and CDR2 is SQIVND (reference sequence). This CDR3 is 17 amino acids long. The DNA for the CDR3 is TGTGCCAGTATTCACTCATCAGGGGGCGCTGGGGCCAACGTCCTGACTTTC. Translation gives CASIHSSGGAGANVLTF.

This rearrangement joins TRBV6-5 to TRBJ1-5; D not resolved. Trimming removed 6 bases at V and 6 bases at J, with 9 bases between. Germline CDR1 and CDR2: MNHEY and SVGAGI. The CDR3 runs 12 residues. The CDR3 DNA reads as TGTGCCAGCAGCCGACCGGGTCAGCCCCAGCATTTT. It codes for CASSRPGQPQHF.

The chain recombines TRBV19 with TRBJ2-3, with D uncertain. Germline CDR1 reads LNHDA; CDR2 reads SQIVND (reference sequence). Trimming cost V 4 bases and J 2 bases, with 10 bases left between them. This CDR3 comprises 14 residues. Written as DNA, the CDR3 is TGTGCCAGTAGTAGACTGACGATCACAGATACGCAGTATTTT. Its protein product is CASSRLTITDTQYF.

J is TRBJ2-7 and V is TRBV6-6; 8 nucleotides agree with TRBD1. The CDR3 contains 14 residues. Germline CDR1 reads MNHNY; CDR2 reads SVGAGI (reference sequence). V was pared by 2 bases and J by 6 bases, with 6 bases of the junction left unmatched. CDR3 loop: CASSYSQGAREQYF. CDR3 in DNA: TGTGCCAGCAGTTACAGCCAGGGGGCTCGCGAGCAGTACTTC.

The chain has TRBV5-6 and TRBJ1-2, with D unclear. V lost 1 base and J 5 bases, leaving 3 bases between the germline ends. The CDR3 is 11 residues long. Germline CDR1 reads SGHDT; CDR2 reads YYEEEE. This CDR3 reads CASSLRYGYTF. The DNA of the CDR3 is TGTGCCAGCAGCTTGAGATATGGCTACACCTTC.

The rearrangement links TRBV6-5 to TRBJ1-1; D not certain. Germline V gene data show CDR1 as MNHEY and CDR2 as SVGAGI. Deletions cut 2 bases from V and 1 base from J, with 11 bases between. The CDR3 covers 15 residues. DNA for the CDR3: TGTGCCAGCAGTTACCTCGGACGCGCGAACACTGAAGCTTTCTTT. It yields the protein CASSYLGRANTEAFF.

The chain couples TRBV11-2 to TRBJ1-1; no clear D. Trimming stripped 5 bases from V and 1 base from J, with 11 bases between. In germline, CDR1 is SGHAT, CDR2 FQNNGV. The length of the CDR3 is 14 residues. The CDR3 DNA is TGTGCCAGCAGCCGAGGGTCTCCGAACACTGAAGCTTTCTTT. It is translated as CASSRGSPNTEAFF.